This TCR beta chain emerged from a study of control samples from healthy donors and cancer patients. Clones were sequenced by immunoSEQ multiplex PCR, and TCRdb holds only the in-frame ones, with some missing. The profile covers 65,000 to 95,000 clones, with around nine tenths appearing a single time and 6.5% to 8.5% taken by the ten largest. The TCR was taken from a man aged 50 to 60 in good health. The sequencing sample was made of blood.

CDR3 coding DNA: TGTGCCAGCAGTTCCGACATGTTCTCCTACGAGCAGTACTTC. This sequence encodes CASSSDMFSYEQYF. The chain recombines TRBV6-5 with TRBJ2-7; the D is unclear. Germline CDR1 reads MNHEY; CDR2 reads SVGAGI. V lost 4 bases and J lost 0, with 10 bases in between. The CDR3 has 14 residues.